Below are 30 T cell receptor beta chains sequenced from a single sample in a study of blood T cell repertoires in COVID-19. Using immunoSEQ multiplex PCR, the repertoire was profiled, and TCRdb retains in-frame clones only, with some absent. The table lists 200,000 to 250,000 clones, around 84% of them singletons. Sequencing was done on a sample of peripheral blood. Receptors originate from a human donor in a cohort sampled during active COVID-19.

V is TRBV29-1 and J is TRBJ1-4, with TRBD1 matching over 11 bases. V shed 7 bases, J shed 11 bases, and the junction held 6 bases outside the gene matches. Germline V lookup: CDR1 SQVTM, CDR2 ANQGSEA. The CDR3 runs to 12 residues. CDR3 protein: CSGYRDRGKLFF. CDR3 DNA sequence: TGCAGCGGGTACCGGGACAGGGGGAAACTGTTTTTT.

The genes are TRBV5-1 and TRBJ2-2; D is ambiguous. The V gene's germline CDR1 is SGHRS and CDR2 YFSETQ. There are 16 residues in the CDR3. Trimming removed 3 bases from V and 2 bases from J, with 14 bases in between. The DNA of the CDR3 is TGCGCCAGCAGCTCTAATAGCCGTAGAAACACCGGGGAGCTGTTTTTT. The encoded protein is CASSSNSRRNTGELFF.

This sequence joins TRBV24-1 and TRBJ2-5, with D tentatively TRBD2 (6 bases). The ends were cut back, 1 base at V and 4 bases at J, with 12 bases in the middle. The CDR3 sequence is 15 residues long. Germline-derived CDR1 and CDR2 are KGHDR and SFDVKD. This CDR3 is CATSDFGGPGETQYF. CDR3 nucleotide sequence: TGTGCCACCAGTGATTTCGGAGGGCCGGGAGAGACCCAGTACTTC.

The sample holds one count of this clone. V gene TRBV5-6 combines with J gene TRBJ2-2; 7 bases fit TRBD2. The germline CDR1 and CDR2 sequences are SGHDT and YYEEEE. Trimming cost V 7 bases and J 2 bases; bases outside gene matches: 11. The CDR3 sequence is 16 residues long. The CDR3, as DNA: TGTGCCAGCGGGGGACGGGAGGCCCTAAACACCGGGGAGCTGTTTTTT. Its protein is CASGGREALNTGELFF. Together with reference TRBV5-6 and TRBJ2-2, the CDR3 gives the full variable domain: DAGVTQSPTHLIKTRGQQVTLRCSPKSGHDTVSWYQQALGQGPQFIFQYYEEEERQRGNFPDRFSGHQFPNYSSELNVNALLLGDSALYLCASGGREALNTGELFFGEGSRLTVL.

This sequence joins TRBV4-1 and TRBJ1-2, with 7 positions matching TRBD1. CDR3 length: 17 residues. Unmatched junction bases numbered 16, after V lost 5 bases and J lost 4 bases. Germline CDR1 and CDR2: MGHRA and YSYEKL. The CDR3 DNA reads as TGCGCCAGCAGCTCCCTAGACAGGGCCCTAGGGGGCTATGGCTACACCTTC. This translates into CASSSLDRALGGYGYTF.

This sequence joins TRBV28 and TRBJ2-3, with TRBD2 matching over 7 bases. V lost 2 bases, J lost 5 bases, and 7 bases stayed unmatched. CDR1 and CDR2 (germline): MDHEN, SYDVKM. The CDR3 runs to 15 residues. CDR3 protein: CASSLSGTLGDTQYF. The CDR3 DNA sequence: TGTGCCAGCAGTTTAAGCGGGACTTTAGGAGATACGCAGTATTTT.

The chain joins TRBV9 to TRBJ2-3, with D tentatively TRBD2 (5 bases). Germline V gene lookup returns CDR1 SGDLS and CDR2 YYNGEE. The germline V and J ends were trimmed by 4 bases and 2 bases, with 14 bases remaining between them. The CDR3 runs to 15 residues. The CDR3 spells CASSISRGPTDTQYF. The CDR3 region has the DNA TGTGCCAGCAGCATAAGTCGGGGTCCCACAGATACGCAGTATTTT. Complete variable domain (other parts from reference TRBV9 and TRBJ2-3): DSGVTQTPKHLITATGQRVTLRCSPRSGDLSVYWYQQSLDQGLQFLIQYYNGEERAKGNILERFSAQQFPDLHSELNLSSLELGDSALYFCASSISRGPTDTQYFGPGTRLTVL.

The rearrangement links TRBV6-5 to TRBJ1-1; 7 positions agree with TRBD1. V was clipped by 2 bases and J by 8 bases; unmatched bases: 5. The germline V gene encodes CDR1 MNHEY and CDR2 SVGAGI. The CDR3 covers 13 residues. The CDR3 nucleotides read TGTGCCAGCAGTTACGCGACAGGGAACGAAGCTTTCTTT. This codes for CASSYATGNEAFF.

This rearrangement joins TRBV9 to TRBJ1-1; D perhaps matches TRBD1 (6 bases). V lost 0 bases and J lost 7, with 16 bases in between. CDR3 length: 15 amino acids. Germline values: CDR1 SGDLS, CDR2 YYNGEE. This chain's CDR3 is CASSVGQVNNYEAFF. The CDR3 nucleotides are TGTGCCAGCAGCGTAGGACAGGTGAATAACTATGAAGCTTTCTTT.

This sequence joins TRBV2 and TRBJ2-1; D ambiguous. In germline, CDR1 is SNHLY, CDR2 FYNNEI. The CDR3 covers 11 residues. V shed 4 bases and J shed 10 bases, with 8 bases lying between them. The CDR3 protein is CASSGQAEQFF. In DNA, the CDR3 is TGTGCCAGCAGTGGTCAAGCGGAGCAGTTCTTC.

V and J are TRBV2 and TRBJ2-2; 8 positions match TRBD2. V was pared by 4 bases and J by 3 bases, with 7 bases of the junction left unmatched. The CDR3 is made up of 16 amino acids. CDR1 is SNHLY, CDR2 FYNNEI, per germline. The CDR3 loop reads CASSGPTAGDTGELFF. CDR3 nucleotides: TGTGCCAGCAGTGGTCCAACAGCGGGGGACACCGGGGAGCTGTTTTTT.

The gene calls are TRBV7-2 and TRBJ2-1; D not resolved. V gave up 0 bases and J gave up 4 bases, with 4 bases separating them. Per germline, CDR1 SGHTA and CDR2 FQGNSA. This CDR3 has 13 amino acids. The CDR3 DNA sequence: TGTGCCAGCAGCTTAGCTTCATACAATGAGCAGTTCTTC. It specifies CASSLASYNEQFF.

This chain uses TRBV28 with TRBJ2-7; D gene uncertain. This CDR3 has 12 amino acids. The V gene lost 6 bases and the J gene lost 6 bases, with 12 bases spanning the gap. Germline V gene lookup returns CDR1 MDHEN and CDR2 SYDVKM. CDR3 amino acids: CASSRIRSEQYF. The CDR3 bases are TGTGCCAGCAGCCGTATCAGGTCCGAGCAGTACTTC.

The gene calls are TRBV12-3 or TRBV12-4 and TRBJ2-1, with unresolved D. V gave up 8 bases and J gave up 6 bases, with 8 bases separating them. The CDR3 is 11 residues long. This CDR3 reads CASPSGNEQFF. The DNA for the CDR3 is TGTGCCAGCCCGTCGGGCAATGAGCAGTTCTTC.

The chain couples TRBV24-1 to TRBJ1-2, with 9 nucleotides matching TRBD1. Trimming cost V 2 bases and J 4 bases; bases outside gene matches: 4. Per the germline V gene, CDR1 is KGHDR and CDR2 is SFDVKD. This CDR3 has 15 residues. Here the CDR3 DNA reads TGTGCCACCAGTGATTGGACAGGGGCGCCCTATGGCTACACCTTC. It is translated as CATSDWTGAPYGYTF.

This sequence joins TRBV15 and TRBJ2-1, with TRBD2 matching 9 bases. The trim removed 3 bases at V and 3 bases at J, leaving 3 bases unmatched. This CDR3 is 15 amino acids long. Germline V lookup: CDR1 LNHNV, CDR2 YYDKDF (reference sequence). The CDR3: CATSRRAGGYNEQFF. The CDR3 bases are TGTGCCACCAGCAGGAGAGCGGGGGGCTACAATGAGCAGTTCTTC.

This clone appeared a few times. The J gene is TRBJ1-4, the V gene TRBV29-1; 9 bases are a match to TRBD1. The CDR3 extends over 13 amino acids. V lost 6 bases and J lost 8; bases outside the gene matches: 7. CDR1 is SQVTM, CDR2 ANQGSEA, per germline. CDR3: CSVSGTGREKLFF. In DNA, the CDR3 is TGCAGCGTCTCCGGGACAGGGAGGGAAAAACTGTTTTTT.

V and J are TRBV9 and TRBJ1-1, with D perhaps TRBD1 (5 bases). The V gene lost 3 bases and the J gene lost 4 bases, with 19 bases spanning the gap. The CDR3 consists of 16 residues. The germline V gene has CDR1 SGDLS and CDR2 YYNGEE. CDR3 in amino acids: CASSARMGGLGTEAFF. CDR3 nucleotides: TGTGCCAGCAGCGCCCGAATGGGGGGATTGGGCACTGAAGCTTTCTTT.

The rearrangement joins TRBV3-1 (or the pseudogene TRBV3-2) to TRBJ1-2; 9 bases match TRBD1. The germline CDR1 and CDR2 sequences are LGHDT and YNNKEL (reference sequence). This CDR3 has 18 residues. Trimming took 1 base from V and 2 from J; bases not matched to a gene: 11. The DNA of the CDR3 is TGTGCCAGCAGCCAAGTTCGCGGGACAGGGATTAACAACTATGGCTACACCTTC. It translates to CASSQVRGTGINNYGYTF.

The chain links TRBV2 to TRBJ1-1; 7 nucleotides line up with TRBD1. The germline V gene has CDR1 SNHLY and CDR2 FYNNEI. The V and J ends lost 5 bases and 1 base, in that order; junction bases with no gene match: 7. The CDR3 has 15 residues. The CDR3 spells CASSRTGNSNTEAFF. The CDR3 DNA reads TGTGCCAGCAGTCGGACAGGCAATTCGAACACTGAAGCTTTCTTT.

This chain uses TRBV3-1 (or the pseudogene TRBV3-2) with TRBJ1-2; D is unclear. Germline CDR1 reads LGHDT; CDR2 reads YNNKEL (reference sequence). This CDR3 region has 16 residues. Trimming removed 0 bases at V and 8 bases at J, with 19 bases between. The CDR3 loop is CASSQDGIRGGYGYTF. For the CDR3, the DNA is TGTGCCAGCAGCCAAGATGGAATCCGGGGAGGGTACGGCTACACCTTC.

This clone was picked up one time. The CDR3 sequence is CASSPPGLAARTQYF. As DNA, the CDR3 is TGTGCCAGCTCACCCCCCGGACTAGCAGCGAGGACCCAGTACTTC. This chain joins TRBV18 and TRBJ2-5; 8 bases are shared with TRBD2. Losses at the gene ends were 3 bases for V and 7 bases for J; bases not matched to a gene: 10. This CDR3 comprises 15 residues. Germline CDR1 and CDR2: KGHSH and LQKENI.

The chain employs TRBV7-6 and TRBJ1-4; D perhaps matches TRBD1 (5 bases). The V end lost 4 bases, the J end lost 13 bases, and 16 bases lay between the germline ends. Germline-derived CDR1 and CDR2 are SGHVS and FNYEAQ. The CDR3 length is 13 residues. CDR3: CASSSRERGGLFF. CDR3 bases: TGTGCCAGCAGCTCCAGGGAGCGGGGGGGACTGTTTTTT.

This clone appeared a single time. This chain joins TRBV5-6 and TRBJ2-7; TRBD2 agrees at 9 bases. The trim removed 4 bases at V and 4 bases at J, leaving 9 bases unmatched. Germline V gives CDR1 SGHDT, CDR2 YYEEEE. The CDR3 extends over 15 amino acids. The CDR3 here is CASSGGGAELYEQYF. CDR3 nucleotide sequence: TGTGCCAGCAGCGGCGGGGGGGCTGAGCTATACGAGCAGTACTTC.

This clone was observed a handful of times. The rearrangement links TRBV2 to TRBJ2-7; a weak D match, TRBD2 (6 bases). The germline V gene encodes CDR1 SNHLY and CDR2 FYNNEI. The V end lost 5 bases, the J end lost 1 base, and 12 bases lay between the germline ends. CDR3 length: 14 amino acids. The CDR3 bases are TGTGCCAGCAGTACACCGGGACTTTCCTACGAGCAGTACTTC. Its translation is CASSTPGLSYEQYF.

The chain is built from TRBV14 and TRBJ2-2; 8 bases line up with TRBD1. V shed 4 bases, J shed 1 base, and the junction held 8 bases outside the gene matches. The CDR3 sequence is 17 residues long. Germline CDR1 is SGHDN and CDR2 is FVKESK. This CDR3 is CASSRIFGQGNTGELFF. CDR3 nucleotide sequence: TGTGCCAGCAGCCGGATTTTCGGACAGGGGAACACCGGGGAGCTGTTTTTT. Supplemented by reference TRBV14 and TRBJ2-2, the full variable domain reads EAGVTQFPSHSVIEKGQTVTLRCDPISGHDNLYWYRRVMGKEIKFLLHFVKESKQDESGMPNNRFLAERTGGTYSTLKVQPAELEDSGVYFCASSRIFGQGNTGELFFGEGSRLTVL.

The rearrangement links TRBV9 to TRBJ2-2, with D perhaps matching TRBD1 (5 bases). V lost 0 bases and J lost 1, with 7 bases in between. In germline, CDR1 is SGDLS, CDR2 YYNGEE. The CDR3 extends over 15 amino acids. In DNA form, the CDR3 reads TGTGCCAGCAGCGTAGGACAGAGGAACACCGGGGAGCTGTTTTTT. Its protein is CASSVGQRNTGELFF. Full variable domain (remainder filled in from reference TRBV9 and TRBJ2-2): DSGVTQTPKHLITATGQRVTLRCSPRSGDLSVYWYQQSLDQGLQFLIQYYNGEERAKGNILERFSAQQFPDLHSELNLSSLELGDSALYFCASSVGQRNTGELFFGEGSRLTVL.

The chain carries TRBV29-1 and TRBJ2-1, with 7 bases identical to TRBD2. The CDR3 has 14 residues. The junction had 6 bases not matched to a gene; V was cut back by 7 bases and J by 0 bases. Germline-derived CDR1 and CDR2 are SQVTM and ANQGSEA. CDR3 region: CSAPSGSSYNEQFF. CDR3 coding DNA: TGCAGCGCGCCTAGCGGAAGCTCCTACAATGAGCAGTTCTTC.

The chain employs TRBV29-1 and TRBJ1-5; no reliable D call. The germline V and J ends were trimmed by 4 bases and 6 bases, with 10 bases remaining between them. This CDR3 comprises 12 residues. Germline lookup yields CDR1 SQVTM and CDR2 ANQGSEA. The CDR3 protein is CSVVEGSQPQHF. CDR3 coding DNA: TGCAGCGTTGTAGAAGGGAGTCAGCCCCAGCATTTT. Full variable domain (outside the CDR3, taken from reference TRBV29-1 and TRBJ1-5): SAVISQKPSRDICQRGTSLTIQCQVDSQVTMMFWYRQQPGQSLTLIATANQGSEATYESGFVIDKFPISRPNLTFSTLTVSNMSPEDSSIYLCSVVEGSQPQHFGDGTRLSIL.

This clone was picked up one time. J is TRBJ2-1 and V is TRBV5-5; tentatively, D is TRBD2 (6 bases). CDR3 length: 15 amino acids. V lost 4 bases, J lost 4 bases, and 15 bases lay in between. Looked up from germline, CDR1 is SGHKS and CDR2 is YYEKEE (reference sequence). Here the CDR3 reads CASSRLAGTYNEQFF. The CDR3 nucleotides read TGTGCCAGCAGCCGTCTGGCGGGGACGTACAATGAGCAGTTCTTC.